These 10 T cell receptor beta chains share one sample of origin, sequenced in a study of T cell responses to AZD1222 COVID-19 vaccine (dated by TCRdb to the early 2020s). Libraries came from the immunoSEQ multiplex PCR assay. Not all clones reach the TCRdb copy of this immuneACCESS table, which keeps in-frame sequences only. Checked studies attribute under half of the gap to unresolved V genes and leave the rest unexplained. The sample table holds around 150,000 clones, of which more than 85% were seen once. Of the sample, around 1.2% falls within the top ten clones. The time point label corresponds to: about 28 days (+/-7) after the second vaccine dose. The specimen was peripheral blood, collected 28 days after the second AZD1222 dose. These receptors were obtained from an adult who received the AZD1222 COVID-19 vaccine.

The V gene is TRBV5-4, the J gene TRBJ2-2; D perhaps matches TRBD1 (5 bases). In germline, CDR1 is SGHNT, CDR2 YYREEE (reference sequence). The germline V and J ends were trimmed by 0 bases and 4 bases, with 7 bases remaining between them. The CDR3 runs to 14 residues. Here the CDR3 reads CASSLAGPTGELFF. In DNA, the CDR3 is TGTGCCAGCAGCTTGGCAGGGCCCACCGGGGAGCTGTTTTTT. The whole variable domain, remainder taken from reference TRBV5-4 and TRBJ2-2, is ETGVTQSPTHLIKTRGQQVTLRCSSQSGHNTVSWYQQALGQGPQFIFQYYREEENGRGNFPPRFSGLQFPNYSSELNVNALELDDSALYLCASSLAGPTGELFFGEGSRLTVL.

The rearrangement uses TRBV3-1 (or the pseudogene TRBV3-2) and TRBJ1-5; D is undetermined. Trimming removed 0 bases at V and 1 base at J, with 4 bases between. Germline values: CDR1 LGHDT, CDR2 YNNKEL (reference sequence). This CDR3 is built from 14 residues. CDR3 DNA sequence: TGTGCCAGCAGCCAAGATCCAAGCAATCAGCCCCAGCATTTT. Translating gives CASSQDPSNQPQHF.

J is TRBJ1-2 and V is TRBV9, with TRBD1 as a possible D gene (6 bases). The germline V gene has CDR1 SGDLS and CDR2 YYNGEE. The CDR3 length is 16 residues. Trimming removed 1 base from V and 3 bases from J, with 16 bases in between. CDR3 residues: CASSVNSVDSHYGYTF. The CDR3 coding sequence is TGTGCCAGCAGCGTAAATTCCGTGGACAGCCACTATGGCTACACCTTC.

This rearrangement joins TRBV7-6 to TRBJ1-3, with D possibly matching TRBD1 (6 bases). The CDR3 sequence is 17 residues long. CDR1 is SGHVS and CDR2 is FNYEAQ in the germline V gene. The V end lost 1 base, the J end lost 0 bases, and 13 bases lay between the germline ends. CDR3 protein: CASSLGPTGLSGNTIYF. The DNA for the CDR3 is TGTGCCAGCAGCTTAGGGCCGACAGGCCTCTCTGGAAACACCATATATTTT.

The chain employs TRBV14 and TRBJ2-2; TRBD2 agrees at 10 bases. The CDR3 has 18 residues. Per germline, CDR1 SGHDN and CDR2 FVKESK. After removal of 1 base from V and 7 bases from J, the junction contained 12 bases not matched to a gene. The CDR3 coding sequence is TGTGCCAGCAGCCAAGTTGGGCTAGCGGGGGTGCAGGTCGGGGAGCTGTTTTTT. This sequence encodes CASSQVGLAGVQVGELFF.

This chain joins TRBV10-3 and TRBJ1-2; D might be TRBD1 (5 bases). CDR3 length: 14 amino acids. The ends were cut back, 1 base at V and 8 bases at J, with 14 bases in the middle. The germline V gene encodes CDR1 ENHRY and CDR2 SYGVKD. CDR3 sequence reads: CAISEFGGGDGYTF. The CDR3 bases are TGTGCCATCAGTGAGTTTGGAGGAGGGGACGGCTACACCTTC.

CDR3: CASSLLANTEAFF. CDR3 nucleotides: TGTGCCAGCAGTTTATTGGCAAACACTGAAGCTTTCTTT. V gene TRBV12-3 or TRBV12-4 combines with J gene TRBJ1-1, with D hard to call. The ends were cut back, 2 bases at V and 2 bases at J, with 6 bases in the middle. The CDR3 spans 13 residues.

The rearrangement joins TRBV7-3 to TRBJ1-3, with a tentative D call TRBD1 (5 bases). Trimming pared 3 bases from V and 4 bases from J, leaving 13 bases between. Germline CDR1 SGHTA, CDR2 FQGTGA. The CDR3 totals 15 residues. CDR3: CASSLGPAGGNTIYF. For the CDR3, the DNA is TGTGCCAGCAGCTTGGGGCCGGCGGGAGGAAACACCATATATTTT.

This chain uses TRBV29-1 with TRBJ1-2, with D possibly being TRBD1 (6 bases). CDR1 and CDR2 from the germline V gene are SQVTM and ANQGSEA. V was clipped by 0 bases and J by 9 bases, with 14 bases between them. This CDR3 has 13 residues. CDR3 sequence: CSVEDGGPRSYTF. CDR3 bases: TGCAGCGTTGAAGATGGGGGGCCTAGGAGCTACACCTTC.

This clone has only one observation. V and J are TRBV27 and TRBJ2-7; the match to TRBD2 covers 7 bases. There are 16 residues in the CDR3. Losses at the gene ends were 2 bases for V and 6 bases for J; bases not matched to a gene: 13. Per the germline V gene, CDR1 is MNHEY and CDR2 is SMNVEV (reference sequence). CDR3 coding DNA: TGTGCCAGCAGTTTAACTCCGGGGAGCGGGGTGGGCGAGCAGTACTTC. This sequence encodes CASSLTPGSGVGEQYF.